Here is one TCR beta chain with its context. The data belong to a study of blood T cell repertoires in COVID-19. Study context: Samples came from the United States, Italy and Spain, spanning acute and convalescent COVID-19.

Recovered status applied to Cohort 3 donors who had two consecutive negative PCRs. It also applied to those with clearance or with symptom resolution. J gave up 2 bases and V 3 bases, and 14 bases lay outside the gene matches. The germline CDR1 and CDR2 sequences are SQVTM and ANQGSEA. The length of the CDR3 is 20 residues. In the original workflow: Quantification of nucleated cells was approximated via reference gene primer amplification. Data came from immunoSEQ multiplex PCR; TCRdb stores just in-frame clones and leaves some out. Clonal size and the V and J genes are those of that table, whereas D and trimming came from the DNA. The sample includes 350,000 to 450,000 clones, about nine tenths seen only once; the top ten take 1.7%.

J is TRBJ2-1 and V is TRBV29-1, with 15 bases fitting TRBD2. This receptor was obtained from a woman aged 25-40 years who had recovered from COVID-19. Sequenced material: PBMCs or T cells enriched from blood (not recorded which). CDR3 sequence reads: CSVDLTPGLAGGAAYNEQFF. The CDR3 DNA follows: TGCAGCGTTGATCTAACCCCGGGACTAGCGGGAGGAGCGGCCTACAATGAGCAGTTCTTC.